What follows are 9 T cell receptor beta chains derived from one specimen sequenced in a study of blood T cell repertoires in COVID-19. The data were produced by immunoSEQ multiplex PCR, yet TCRdb's version contains in-frame clones alone and is incomplete. The repertoire has 200,000 to 250,000 clones, approximately 88% of them found once; the top ten carry about 3.5%. The source material was PBMCs or T cells enriched from blood (not recorded which). The source of these receptors is a woman aged 30 to 39 who had been exposed to COVID-19.

V usage is TRBV5-1 and J usage is TRBJ2-7, with 8 bases that match TRBD2. The CDR3 consists of 18 residues. The germline gives CDR1 SGHRS, CDR2 YFSETQ. The V and J ends lost 0 bases and 2 bases, in that order; junction bases with no gene match: 13. The CDR3 nucleotides are TGCGCCAGCAGCTTGGGGCCCTTACTAGCGGAGGCCCCCTACGAGCAGTACTTC. Translating gives CASSLGPLLAEAPYEQYF. Full variable domain (remainder filled in from reference TRBV5-1 and TRBJ2-7): KAGVTQTPRYLIKTRGQQVTLSCSPISGHRSVSWYQQTPGQGLQFLFEYFSETQRNKGNFPGRFSGRQFSNSRSEMNVSTLELGDSALYLCASSLGPLLAEAPYEQYFGPGTRLTVT.

This clone was recorded once. The chain uses TRBV21-1 and TRBJ1-5; whether TRBD1, the table's D call, matches the DNA was not checked. TRBV21-1 is a pseudogene. CDR3 length equals 14 residues. The CDR3 loop reads CASSIGHGHQPQHF. In DNA, the CDR3 is TGTGCCAGCAGCATCGGACACGGACATCAGCCCCAGCATTTT.

J is TRBJ2-1 and V is TRBV28, with D possibly matching TRBD1 (5 bases). The CDR3 is made up of 12 amino acids. Germline V gene data show CDR1 as MDHEN and CDR2 as SYDVKM. V was trimmed by 7 bases and J by 9 bases, leaving 13 bases between them. The CDR3, as DNA: TGTGCCAGCAACCAGGGATACGGTGAGCAGTTCTTC. The encoded protein is CASNQGYGEQFF.

The rearrangement joins TRBV4-2 to TRBJ2-1; D ambiguous. The ends were cut back, 1 base at V and 8 bases at J, with 18 bases in the middle. Germline CDR1 reads LGHNA; CDR2 reads YNFKEQ. This CDR3 is built from 16 residues. CDR3 DNA sequence: TGTGCCAGCAGCCAAGTCGGCCCCCCCCAGGTGGATGAGCAGTTCTTC. Encoded protein: CASSQVGPPQVDEQFF.

This chain joins TRBV29-1 and TRBJ1-3, with TRBD1 matching over 8 bases. This CDR3 has 14 residues. From germline, CDR1 is SQVTM and CDR2 ANQGSEA. Trimming at V came to 7 bases and at J to 0 bases, leaving 5 bases not matched to a gene. As DNA, the CDR3 is TGCAGCGCGACAGGGGTCGCCTCTGGAAACACCATATATTTT. It codes for CSATGVASGNTIYF.

The chain has TRBV11-3 and TRBJ2-3; 8 bases fit TRBD1. With 10 bases clipped from V and 2 bases from J, the junction kept 5 bases outside the gene matches. The CDR3 covers 13 residues. Germline CDR1 reads SGHNT; CDR2 reads YENEEA. CDR3 bases: TGTGCCACCTCCCAGGGGGCCACAGATACGCAGTATTTT. Encoded protein: CATSQGATDTQYF.

This clone was seen a single time. V and J are TRBV19 and TRBJ1-1; TRBD1 aligns across 9 bases. Germline CDR1 LNHDA, CDR2 SQIVND (reference sequence). V was clipped by 6 bases and J by 4 bases; unmatched bases: 6. The CDR3 has 14 residues. Here the CDR3 reads CASRDRGGSTEAFF. Here the CDR3 DNA reads TGTGCCAGTAGGGACAGGGGTGGAAGCACTGAAGCTTTCTTT. The full variable domain, in which reference TRBV19 and TRBJ1-1 provide the parts outside the CDR3, is DGGITQSPKYLFRKEGQNVTLSCEQNLNHDAMYWYRQDPGQGLRLIYYSQIVNDFQKGDIAEGYSVSREKKESFPLTVTSAQKNPTAFYLCASRDRGGSTEAFFGQGTRLTVV.

There are a few counts of this clone. The chain links TRBV30 to TRBJ1-6; D is perhaps TRBD1 (5 bases). V lost 0 bases to trimming and J lost 3 bases, with 12 bases between them. The CDR3 loop spans 16 amino acids. The V gene's germline CDR1 is GTSNPN and CDR2 SVGIG (reference sequence). Here the CDR3 DNA reads TGTGCCTGGAGTGTACGTTGGGGCTTCTATAATTCACCCCTCCACTTT. Translating it yields CAWSVRWGFYNSPLHF.

This rearrangement joins TRBV5-4 to TRBJ2-5; 9 positions agree with TRBD1. CDR3 length: 15 amino acids. Germline V lookup: CDR1 SGHNT, CDR2 YYREEE (reference sequence). The trim removed 2 bases at V and 5 bases at J, leaving 7 bases unmatched. The CDR3 loop is CASSLPRTGEETQYF. The CDR3 bases are TGTGCCAGCAGCTTACCTAGGACAGGGGAGGAGACCCAGTACTTC.